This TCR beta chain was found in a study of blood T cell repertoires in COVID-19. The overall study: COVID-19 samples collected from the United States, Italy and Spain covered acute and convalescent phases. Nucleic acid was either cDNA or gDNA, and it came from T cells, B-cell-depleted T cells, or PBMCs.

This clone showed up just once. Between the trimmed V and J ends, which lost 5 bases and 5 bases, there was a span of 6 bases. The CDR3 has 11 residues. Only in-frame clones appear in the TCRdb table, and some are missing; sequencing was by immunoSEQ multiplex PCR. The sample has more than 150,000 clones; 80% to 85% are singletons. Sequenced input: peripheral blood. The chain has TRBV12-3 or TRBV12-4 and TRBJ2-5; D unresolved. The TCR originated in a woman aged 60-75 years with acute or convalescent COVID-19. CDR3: CASSRVETQYF. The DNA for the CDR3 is TGTGCCAGCAGTCGGGTGGAGACCCAGTACTTC.